The clone carrying this T cell receptor (beta chain) was observed a handful of times. Its antigen is not known. This sample was taken from a study of T cell repertoires in cytomegalovirus infection. Germline assignment: CDR1 SGHTA and CDR2 FQGTGA. The CDR3 totals 14 residues. J lost 8 bases, V lost 5 bases, and 9 bases had no gene match. TCRdb recomputed calls from the reads with MiXCR, one row per CDR3 protein. The sample lists some 200,000 distinct CDR3 sequences, more than 9% occurring once. Study-wide points: Ex vivo, HLA-C-restricted CMV-specific TCR beta clonotypes prevailed over the rest of the response. Cumulative public TCR beta family frequency identified carriers of CMV plus the relevant HLA.

This receptor was obtained from a human donor in good health (CMV status not recorded). Some clones in this sample may be carry-over from other donors' samples. The chain is built from TRBV7-3 and TRBJ1-2; 9 bases are a match to TRBD1. Sequences were obtained from PBMCs. The DNA for the CDR3 is TGTGCCAGCAGCCTCGGACAGGGGATTGAGGGCTACACCTTC. It translates to CASSLGQGIEGYTF.